This T cell receptor beta chain was identified during a study of glioma-infiltrating T cells after dendritic cell vaccination. Germline V gives CDR1 SQVTM, CDR2 ANQGSEA. CDR3 size: 11 residues. The V gene lost 6 bases and the J gene lost 3 bases, with 8 bases spanning the gap. This table comes from immunoSEQ multiplex PCR, and its TCRdb copy is limited to in-frame clones, with some not included. Found here are approximately 99,000 clones, 80% of them singletons; the top ten hold about 5.5%. The time point denotes: after dendritic cell vaccination, including at tumor progression/relapse. The specimen was blood, collected after dendritic cell vaccination. The gene calls are TRBV29-1 and TRBJ1-1; unclear D gene. The receptor comes from a human donor with glioblastoma. CDR3 nucleotides: TGCAGCGTACGGTACTACACTGAAGCTTTCTTT. Protein product: CSVRYYTEAFF.